Sequencing of this T cell receptor beta chain was carried out in a study of human T cells and chemical hapten exposure. Study at large: All patients underwent weekly scalp dosing with diphenylcyclopropenone for the full roughly 25-week study.

This clonotype has more than one count but fewer than ten. Its antigen is not identified. What the library attached to individual cDNA molecules were unique molecular identifiers. A single record per CDR3 protein comes from TCRdb applying MiXCR to the RACE reads. The sample comprises approximately 340,000 distinct CDR3 sequences, under 9% of which are singletons, and more than 7% rests with the top ten. Germline V gene sequence: CDR1 MNHEY, CDR2 SVGEGT. The CDR3 has 17 amino acids. With 0 bases removed from V and 4 bases from J, the gap between germline ends came to 15 bases. This sample's time point: patch test 1, 2 weeks after DPC sensitization. Indicated treatment: therapeutic diphenylcyclopropenone sensitization with weekly scalp DPC. General study points: Compared with pre-sensitization or healthy control sets, expanded TCRs clustered more. PT1 expanded TCR counts correlated positively with patch test score.

Sequenced here: whole blood, sampled in connection with sensitization to the hapten diphenylcyclopropenone (DPC). This sequence was found in a woman aged 18-35 years with alopecia areata. Some clones in this sample may be carry-over from other donors' samples. The chain joins TRBV6-2 or TRBV6-3 to TRBJ2-2, with D perhaps matching TRBD1 (5 bases). The CDR3 sequence: CASSYSKGWGSTGELFF. CDR3 DNA sequence: TGTGCCAGCAGTTACTCGAAAGGTTGGGGCAGCACCGGGGAGCTGTTTTTT.